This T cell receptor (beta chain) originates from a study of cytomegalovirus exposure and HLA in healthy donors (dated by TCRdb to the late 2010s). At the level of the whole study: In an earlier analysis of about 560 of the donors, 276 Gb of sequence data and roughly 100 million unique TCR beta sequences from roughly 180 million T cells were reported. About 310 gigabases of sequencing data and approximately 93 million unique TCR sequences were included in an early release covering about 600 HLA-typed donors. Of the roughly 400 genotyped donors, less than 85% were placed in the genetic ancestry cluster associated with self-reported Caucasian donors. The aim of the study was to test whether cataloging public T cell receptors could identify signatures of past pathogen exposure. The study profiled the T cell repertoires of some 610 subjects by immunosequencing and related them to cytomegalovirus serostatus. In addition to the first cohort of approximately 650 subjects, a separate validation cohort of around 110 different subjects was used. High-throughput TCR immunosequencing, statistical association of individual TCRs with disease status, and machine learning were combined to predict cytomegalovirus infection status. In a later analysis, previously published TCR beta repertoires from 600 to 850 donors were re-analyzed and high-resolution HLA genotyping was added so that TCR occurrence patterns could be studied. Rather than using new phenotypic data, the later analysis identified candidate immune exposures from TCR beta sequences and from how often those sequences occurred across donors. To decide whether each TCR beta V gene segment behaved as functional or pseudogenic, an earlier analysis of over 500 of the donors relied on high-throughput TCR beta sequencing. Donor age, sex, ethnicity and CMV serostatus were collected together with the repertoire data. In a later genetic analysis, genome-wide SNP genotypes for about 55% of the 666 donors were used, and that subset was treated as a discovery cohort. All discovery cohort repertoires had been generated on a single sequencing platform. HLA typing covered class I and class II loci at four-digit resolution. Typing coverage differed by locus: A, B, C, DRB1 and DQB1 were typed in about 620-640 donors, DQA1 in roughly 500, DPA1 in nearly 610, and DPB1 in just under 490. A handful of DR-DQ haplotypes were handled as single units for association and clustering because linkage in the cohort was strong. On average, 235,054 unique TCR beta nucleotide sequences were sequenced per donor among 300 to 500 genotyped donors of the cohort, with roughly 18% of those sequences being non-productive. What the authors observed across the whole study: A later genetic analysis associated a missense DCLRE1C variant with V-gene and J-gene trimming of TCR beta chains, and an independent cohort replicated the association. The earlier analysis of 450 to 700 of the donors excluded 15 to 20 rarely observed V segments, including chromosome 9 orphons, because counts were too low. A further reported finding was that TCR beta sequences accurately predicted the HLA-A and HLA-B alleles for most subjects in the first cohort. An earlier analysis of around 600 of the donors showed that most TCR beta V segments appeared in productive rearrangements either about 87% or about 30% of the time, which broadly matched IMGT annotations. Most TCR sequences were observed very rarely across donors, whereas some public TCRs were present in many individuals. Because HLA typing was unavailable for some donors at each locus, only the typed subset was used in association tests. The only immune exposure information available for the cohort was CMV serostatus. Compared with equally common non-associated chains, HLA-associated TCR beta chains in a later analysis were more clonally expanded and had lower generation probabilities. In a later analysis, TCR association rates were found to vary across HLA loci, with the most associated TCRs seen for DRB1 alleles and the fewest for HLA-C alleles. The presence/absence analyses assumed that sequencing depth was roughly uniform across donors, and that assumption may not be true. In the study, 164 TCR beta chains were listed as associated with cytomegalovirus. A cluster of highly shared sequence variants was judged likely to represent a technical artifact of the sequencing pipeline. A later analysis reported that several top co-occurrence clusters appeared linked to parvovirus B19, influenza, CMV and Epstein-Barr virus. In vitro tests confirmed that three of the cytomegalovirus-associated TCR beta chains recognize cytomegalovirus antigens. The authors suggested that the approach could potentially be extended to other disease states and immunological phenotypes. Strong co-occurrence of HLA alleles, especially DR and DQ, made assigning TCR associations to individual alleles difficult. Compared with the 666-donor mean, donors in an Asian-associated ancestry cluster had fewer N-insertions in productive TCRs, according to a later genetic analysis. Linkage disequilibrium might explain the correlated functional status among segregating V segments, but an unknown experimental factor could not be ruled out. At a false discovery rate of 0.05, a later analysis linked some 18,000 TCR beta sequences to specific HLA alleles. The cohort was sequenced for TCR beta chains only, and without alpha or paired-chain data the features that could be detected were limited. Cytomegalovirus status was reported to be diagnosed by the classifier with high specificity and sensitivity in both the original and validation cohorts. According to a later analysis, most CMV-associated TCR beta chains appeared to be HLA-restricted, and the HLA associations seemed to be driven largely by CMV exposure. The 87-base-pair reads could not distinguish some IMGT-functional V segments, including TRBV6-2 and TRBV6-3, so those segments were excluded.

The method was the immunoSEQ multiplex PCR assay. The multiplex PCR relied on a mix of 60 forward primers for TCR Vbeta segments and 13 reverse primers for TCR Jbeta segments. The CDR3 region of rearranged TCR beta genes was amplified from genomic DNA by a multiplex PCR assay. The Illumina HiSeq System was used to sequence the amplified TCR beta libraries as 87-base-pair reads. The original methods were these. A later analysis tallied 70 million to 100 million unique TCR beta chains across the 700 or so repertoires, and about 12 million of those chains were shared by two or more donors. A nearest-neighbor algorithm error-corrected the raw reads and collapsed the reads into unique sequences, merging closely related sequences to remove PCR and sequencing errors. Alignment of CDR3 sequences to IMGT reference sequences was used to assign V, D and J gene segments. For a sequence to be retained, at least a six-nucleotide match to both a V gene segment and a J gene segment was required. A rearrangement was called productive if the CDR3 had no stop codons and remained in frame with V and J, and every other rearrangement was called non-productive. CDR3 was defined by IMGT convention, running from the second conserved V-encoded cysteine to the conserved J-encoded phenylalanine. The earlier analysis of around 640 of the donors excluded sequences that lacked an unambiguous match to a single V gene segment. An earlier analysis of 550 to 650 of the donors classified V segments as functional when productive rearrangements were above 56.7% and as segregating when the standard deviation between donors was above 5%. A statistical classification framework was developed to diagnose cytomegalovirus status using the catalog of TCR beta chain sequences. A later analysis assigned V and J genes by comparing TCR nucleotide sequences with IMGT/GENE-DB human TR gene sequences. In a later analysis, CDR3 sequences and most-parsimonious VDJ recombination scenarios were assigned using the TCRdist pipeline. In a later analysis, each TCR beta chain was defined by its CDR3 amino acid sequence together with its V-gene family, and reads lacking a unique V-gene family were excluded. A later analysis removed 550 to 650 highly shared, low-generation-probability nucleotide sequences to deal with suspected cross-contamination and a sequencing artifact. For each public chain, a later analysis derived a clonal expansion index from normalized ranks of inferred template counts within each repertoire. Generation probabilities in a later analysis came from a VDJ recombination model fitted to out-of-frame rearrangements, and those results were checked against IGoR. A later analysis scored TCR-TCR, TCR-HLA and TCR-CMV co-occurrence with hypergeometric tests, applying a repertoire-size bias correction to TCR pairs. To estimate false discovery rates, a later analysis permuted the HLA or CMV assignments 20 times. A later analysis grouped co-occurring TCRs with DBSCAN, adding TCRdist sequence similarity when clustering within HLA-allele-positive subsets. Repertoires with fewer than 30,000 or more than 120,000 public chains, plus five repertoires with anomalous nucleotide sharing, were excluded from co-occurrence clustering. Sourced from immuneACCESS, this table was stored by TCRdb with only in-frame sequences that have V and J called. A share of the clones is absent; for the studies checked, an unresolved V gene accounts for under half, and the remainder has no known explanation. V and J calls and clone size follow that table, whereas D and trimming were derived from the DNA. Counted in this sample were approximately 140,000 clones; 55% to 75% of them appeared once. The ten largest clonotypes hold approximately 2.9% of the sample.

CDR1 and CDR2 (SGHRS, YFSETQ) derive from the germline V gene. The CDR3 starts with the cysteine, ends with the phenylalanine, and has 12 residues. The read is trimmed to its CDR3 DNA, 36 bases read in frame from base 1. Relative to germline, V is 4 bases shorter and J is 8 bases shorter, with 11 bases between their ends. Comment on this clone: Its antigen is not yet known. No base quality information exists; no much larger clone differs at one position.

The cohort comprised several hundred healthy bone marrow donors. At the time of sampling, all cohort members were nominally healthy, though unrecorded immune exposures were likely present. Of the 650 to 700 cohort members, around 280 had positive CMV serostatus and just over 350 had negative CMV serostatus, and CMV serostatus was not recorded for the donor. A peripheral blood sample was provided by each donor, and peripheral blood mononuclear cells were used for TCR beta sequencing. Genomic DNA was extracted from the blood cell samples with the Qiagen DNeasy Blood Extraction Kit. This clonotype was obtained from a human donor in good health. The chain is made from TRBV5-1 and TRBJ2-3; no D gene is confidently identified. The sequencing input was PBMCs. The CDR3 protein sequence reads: CASSPNTGTQYF. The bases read TGCGCCAGCAGCCCCAATACTGGTACGCAGTATTTT. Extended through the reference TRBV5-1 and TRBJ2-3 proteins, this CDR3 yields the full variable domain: KAGVTQTPRYLIKTRGQQVTLSCSPISGHRSVSWYQQTPGQGLQFLFEYFSETQRNKGNFPGRFSGRQFSNSRSEMNVSTLELGDSALYLCASSPNTGTQYFGPGTRLTVL.